This T cell receptor beta chain derives from a study of CD8+ T cells in alopecia areata. Study findings and constraints: For lesional scalp, especially alopecia totalis/universalis, clonality was higher than in normal scalp. Sequences from scalp samples also cover resident alphabeta T cells of normal skin. Scalp clonality and expanded CD8+ clones among the top 100 showed significant decreases with tofacitinib.

Treatment here: oral pan-JAK inhibitor, 5-10 mg twice daily. Obtained from alopecia areata patients were lesional scalp punch biopsies along with peripheral blood. Sequencing used cDNA as its template, made by extracting RNA and reverse transcribing it. Method: immunoSEQ multiplex PCR; TCRdb's copy keeps in-frame clones and lacks some. This sample has around 300,000 clones, with 60% found just once. Worth noting for this clone: Its cognate antigen is unknown.

CDR1 is MNHNS, CDR2 SASEGT, per germline. The CDR3 sequence is 18 residues long. The V gene lost 4 bases and the J gene lost 4 bases, with 25 bases spanning the gap. The source is a human donor with alopecia areata. The sequences come from CD4+ T cells sorted from blood, collected at roughly week 52, from a patient treated with tofacitinib. The gene calls are TRBV6-1 and TRBJ1-2; maybe TRBD1 (5 bases). CDR3 in amino acids: CASSGGQGVVGLSYGYTF. As DNA, the CDR3 is TGTGCCAGCAGTGGCGGGCAGGGAGTCGTTGGGCTTAGCTATGGCTACACCTTC.